The following is a TCR beta chain sequence with its context. The antigen is not known. CDR1 is SEHNR and CDR2 is FQNEAQ in the germline V gene (reference sequence). This CDR3 has 18 residues. Trimming left V 5 bases short and J 7 bases short, with 29 bases between. These data come from a study of shared clonotypes between healthy human individuals. On the study more broadly: Each donor had three CD4 naive, three CD4 memory, two CD8 naive and one CD8 memory plate. Study results and caveats: Naive subsets generally had larger estimated richness than memory subsets. Clonotypes not shared had lower generation probabilities than those common to all four donors.

Some clones are missing from TCRdb's copy, which holds only in-frame ones; the method was immunoSEQ multiplex PCR. The sample records millions of clones, over 90% being singletons. CD45RA-negative memory and CD45RA+ naive subsets were split from the CD4+ cells. The sample taken for sequencing was naive CD4+ T cells from PBMCs. Subset of the sample: CD45RA+ positively selected. This TCR was recovered from a man aged 18-30 years in good health. Some clones in this sample may be carry-over from other donors' samples. V usage is TRBV7-9 and J usage is TRBJ1-1; weak D call: TRBD1 (6 bases). The CDR3 DNA sequence: TGTGCCAGCAGCCTCGGGACACTTCGGGGTTACGTCGTTGGTGAAGCTTTCTTT. Its protein is CASSLGTLRGYVVGEAFF.